The T cell receptor (beta chain) under discussion was sequenced for a study of beta chain features in type 1 diabetes. About the research overall: The study found patients and healthy donors alike in age, gender and cell yields. Overall study findings and caveats: Shorter TCRB CDR3s, moderately but significantly so, marked every one of the four CD4+ subsets in Type 1 diabetes patients.

A remark on this clone: The antigen is undetermined.

The single heparinised draw taken from each donor contained about 100 mL of blood on average. CD4+ naive, central memory, regulatory and stem cell-like memory cells were sorted via CD45RO/CCR7/CD25/CD127/CD95/CD27. CDR3 size: 15 residues. TCRB transcripts that were expressed got sequenced, as all of the isolated RNA had been reverse transcribed. Some clones are missing from TCRdb's copy, which holds only in-frame ones; the method was immunoSEQ multiplex PCR. The data show approximately 280,000 clones, over 12% seen once. The sample comprised naive CD4+ T cells from blood. The receptor was derived from a man between 18 and 35 years old with type 1 diabetes. V is TRBV21-1 and J is TRBJ2-7; TRBD1, as called in the table, went unchecked against the DNA. TRBV21-1 is designated a pseudogene. The CDR3 here is CASSKLFTQTYEQYF. The CDR3 DNA reads TGTGCCAGCAGCAAATTATTCACACAAACCTACGAGCAGTACTTC.